The 16 T cell receptor beta chains below all came from one sample that was sequenced in a study of blood T cell repertoires in COVID-19. TCRdb keeps only in-frame clones here, not all; method: immunoSEQ multiplex PCR. Of 100,000 or so clones listed, 80% to 85% are singletons. The sample consisted of peripheral blood. The receptors here all came from a woman at least 80 years old with acute or convalescent COVID-19.

This clone was seen only a few times. The V gene is TRBV6-4, the J gene TRBJ2-2, with D hard to call. Germline lookup yields CDR1 MRHNA and CDR2 SNTAGT. The length of the CDR3 is 13 residues. The V end lost 8 bases, the J end lost 4 bases, and 11 bases lay between the germline ends. The CDR3 reads CASGAKTTGELFF. The CDR3 region has the DNA TGTGCCAGCGGAGCTAAAACCACCGGGGAGCTGTTTTTT.

The chain links TRBV29-1 to TRBJ1-2; possibly TRBD1 for D (5 bases). The V end was cut by 1 base, the J end by 3 bases, with 6 bases between. The germline gives CDR1 SQVTM, CDR2 ANQGSEA. The CDR3 spans 12 residues. CDR3 nucleotides: TGCAGCGTTGAAGGGGGGGACTATGGCTACACCTTC. This encodes CSVEGGDYGYTF.

This chain links TRBV6-4 with TRBJ1-6, with 9 positions matching TRBD1. Germline lookup yields CDR1 MRHNA and CDR2 SNTAGT. The CDR3 spans 15 residues. Unmatched junction bases numbered 6, after V lost 6 bases and J lost 6 bases. The CDR3: CASSSQGALNSPLHF. CDR3 nucleotide sequence: TGTGCCAGCAGCTCACAGGGGGCGCTTAATTCACCCCTCCACTTT.

This clone showed up just once. The chain is built from TRBV15 and TRBJ1-5, with D possibly matching TRBD1 (5 bases). The CDR3 spans 15 residues. The V gene lost 1 base and the J gene lost 6 bases, with 13 bases spanning the gap. Germline CDR1 LNHNV, CDR2 YYDKDF (reference sequence). CDR3 coding DNA: TGTGCCACCAGCAGAGGTGGTGCCGGGGGTCAGCCCCAGCATTTT. This translates into CATSRGGAGGQPQHF.

The chain recombines TRBV4-3 with TRBJ1-1; 8 bases agree with TRBD1. Losses at the gene ends were 0 bases for V and 0 bases for J; bases not matched to a gene: 6. The CDR3 totals 17 residues. CDR1 and CDR2 (germline): LGHNA, YSLEER. The CDR3 nucleotides read TGCGCCAGCAGCCAAGAATGGACAGGGCGCATGAACACTGAAGCTTTCTTT. It translates to CASSQEWTGRMNTEAFF.

The rearrangement joins TRBV6-5 to TRBJ1-5, with D perhaps matching TRBD1 (5 bases). This CDR3 has 15 residues. In germline, CDR1 is MNHEY, CDR2 SVGAGI. Trimming removed 8 bases from V and 0 bases from J, with 14 bases in between. The CDR3 region has the DNA TGTGCCAGCTGGATGACAGTCTATAGCAATCAGCCCCAGCATTTT. Protein sequence: CASWMTVYSNQPQHF.

V and J are TRBV18 and TRBJ2-2, with D possibly TRBD1 on 5 matching bases. The V gene's germline CDR1 is KGHSH and CDR2 LQKENI. Deletions cut 2 bases from V and 0 bases from J, with 10 bases between. This CDR3 has 16 amino acids. The CDR3 here is CASSPDRTSNTGELFF. CDR3 DNA sequence: TGTGCCAGCTCACCAGACAGAACCTCGAACACCGGGGAGCTGTTTTTT.

The rearrangement joins TRBV28 to TRBJ1-6; TRBD1 is a possible D gene (5 bases). There are 15 residues in the CDR3. In germline, CDR1 is MDHEN, CDR2 SYDVKM. Trimming cost V 6 bases and J 3 bases, with 12 bases left between them. CDR3 region: CASSSDSFYNSPLHF. The CDR3 DNA reads TGTGCCAGCAGCTCCGACAGTTTCTATAATTCACCCCTCCACTTT.

The chain combines TRBV28 with TRBJ2-7, with TRBD2 matching 9 bases. This CDR3 has 14 residues. V lost 7 bases, J lost 1 base, and 5 bases stayed unmatched. Germline assignment: CDR1 MDHEN and CDR2 SYDVKM. CDR3 DNA sequence: TGTGCCAGCACCCCAGCGGGAGGTTCCTACGAGCAGTACTTC. Protein product: CASTPAGGSYEQYF.

J is TRBJ2-3 and V is TRBV29-1; D gene uncertain. Germline assignment: CDR1 SQVTM and CDR2 ANQGSEA. The CDR3 is 13 residues long. The ends were cut back, 4 bases at V and 0 bases at J, with 8 bases in the middle. CDR3 DNA: TGCAGCGTTGTATTAGCTAGCACAGATACGCAGTATTTT. It codes for CSVVLASTDTQYF.

The V call is TRBV10-3, the J call TRBJ2-3, with 7 bases fitting TRBD2. After removal of 10 bases from V and 3 bases from J, the junction contained 13 bases not matched to a gene. Germline V gives CDR1 ENHRY, CDR2 SYGVKD. This CDR3 is 15 amino acids long. The DNA of the CDR3 is TGTGCCACTGCCGCTAGCGGAGGCAATACAGATACGCAGTATTTT. Residues: CATAASGGNTDTQYF.

The V and J genes are TRBV6-6 and TRBJ2-2; possibly TRBD1 for D (6 bases). V lost 6 bases and J lost 5, with 16 bases in between. This CDR3 spans 15 amino acids. Germline V gene lookup returns CDR1 MNHNY and CDR2 SVGAGI (reference sequence). The CDR3 loop is CASSLPGHDTGELFF. Written as DNA, the CDR3 is TGTGCCAGCAGCCTTCCGGGACACGATACCGGGGAGCTGTTTTTT.

The chain combines TRBV29-1 with TRBJ2-7; D gene unclear. The CDR3 spans 13 residues. Between the trimmed V and J ends, which lost 5 bases and 0 bases, there was a span of 11 bases. Germline V gene data show CDR1 as SQVTM and CDR2 as ANQGSEA. CDR3 coding DNA: TGCAGCGTTATCTCAGAAAGCTCCTACGAGCAGTACTTC. It is translated as CSVISESSYEQYF.

This chain uses TRBV5-1 with TRBJ2-1; the match to TRBD2 covers 15 bases. Germline V gene data show CDR1 as SGHRS and CDR2 as YFSETQ. The CDR3 is 15 residues long. After removal of 5 bases from V and 8 bases from J, the junction contained 5 bases not matched to a gene. The CDR3 DNA follows: TGCGCCAGCAGTTCGGGACTAGCGGGAGGACATGAGCAGTTCTTC. As protein: CASSSGLAGGHEQFF.

This clone was detected once. This rearrangement joins TRBV3-1 (or the pseudogene TRBV3-2) to TRBJ2-1; 9 positions match TRBD2. The J segment lost 13 bases and the V segment lost 3 bases, leaving 7 bases of the junction unmatched. The CDR3 is 13 residues long. Germline V lookup: CDR1 LGHDT, CDR2 YNNKEL (reference sequence). The CDR3 DNA reads TGTGCCAGCAGCCAGAGCACCGGGACTAGCCAGTTCTTC. This sequence encodes CASSQSTGTSQFF.

V is TRBV6-2 or TRBV6-3 and J is TRBJ1-2; D gene uncertain. This CDR3 has 14 residues. The germline V gene has CDR1 MNHEY and CDR2 SVGEGT. V lost 0 bases and J 4 bases, leaving 9 bases between the germline ends. The CDR3 region is CASSYSGSAYGYTF. For the CDR3, the DNA is TGTGCCAGCAGTTACTCCGGCAGCGCCTATGGCTACACCTTC.